The clone carrying this T cell receptor beta chain has a single count. Original processing notes: Amplification with reference gene primers provided the estimates of nucleated cell counts. Only in-frame clones appear in the TCRdb table, and some are missing; sequencing was by immunoSEQ multiplex PCR. V, J and clone size reflect that table, while D and trimming were determined from the DNA. This sample yields some 42,000 clones, of which about 88% are seen a single time; roughly 13% belongs to the top ten. The data were obtained in a study of blood T cell repertoires in COVID-19. Study-wide background: Whether acute or convalescent, the COVID-19 samples came from the United States, Italy and Spain. In each case, the material was cDNA or gDNA derived from T cells, B-cell-depleted T cells, or PBMCs.

Germline V CDR1 and CDR2: MNHEY, SVGAGI. Losses at the gene ends were 6 bases for V and 5 bases for J; bases not matched to a gene: 7. This CDR3 is 15 amino acids long. Sequencing was carried out using peripheral blood. The chain is built from TRBV6-5 and TRBJ2-1, with 10 bases that match TRBD2. The receptor's source is a woman aged 70-85 years in a cohort sampled during active COVID-19. CDR3: CASRRAGGPDNEQFF. In DNA form, the CDR3 reads TGTGCCAGCAGGCGAGCGGGAGGGCCCGACAATGAGCAGTTCTTC.